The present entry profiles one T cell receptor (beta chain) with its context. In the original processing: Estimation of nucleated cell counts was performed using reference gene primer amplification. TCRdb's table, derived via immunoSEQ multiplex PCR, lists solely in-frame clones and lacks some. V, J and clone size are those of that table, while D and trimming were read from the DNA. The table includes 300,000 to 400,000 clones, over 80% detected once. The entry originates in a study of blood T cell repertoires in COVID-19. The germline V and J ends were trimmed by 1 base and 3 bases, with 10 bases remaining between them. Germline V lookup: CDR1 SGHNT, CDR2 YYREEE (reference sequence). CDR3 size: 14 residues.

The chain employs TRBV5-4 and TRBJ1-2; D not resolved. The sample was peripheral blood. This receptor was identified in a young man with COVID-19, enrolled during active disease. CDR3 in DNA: TGTGCCAGCAGCTTGTGGGGAGACCACTATGGCTACACCTTC. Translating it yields CASSLWGDHYGYTF. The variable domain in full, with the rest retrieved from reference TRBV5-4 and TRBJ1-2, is ETGVTQSPTHLIKTRGQQVTLRCSSQSGHNTVSWYQQALGQGPQFIFQYYREEENGRGNFPPRFSGLQFPNYSSELNVNALELDDSALYLCASSLWGDHYGYTFGSGTRLTVV.